The clone carrying this T cell receptor beta chain was seen a handful of times. Its target is unknown. The germline V gene encodes CDR1 SEHNR and CDR2 FQNEAQ (reference sequence). The CDR3 covers 15 residues. With 4 bases removed from V and 5 bases from J, the gap between germline ends came to 15 bases. This sample was included in a study of OX40 agonist ivuxolimab in advanced cancers. Whole-study context: Those enrolled were around 87% male, with a mean age of 60 years and ages from roughly 20 to 90. Study-level points and caveats: Partly responding patients at 0.1-3.0 mg/kg showed some of the smallest clonal expansion. Both blood CD4+ and CD8+ T cells showed clonal growth by week 6 at 0.1 to 3.0 mg/kg.

Data came from immunoSEQ multiplex PCR; TCRdb stores just in-frame clones and leaves some out. The sample gives about 43,000 clones, 86% of which show up once; just under 15% is in the top ten. The clonotype was recovered from an adult with an advanced solid tumor such as melanoma, head and neck, liver or kidney cancer. This chain uses TRBV7-9 with TRBJ1-5; D unclear. This material consisted of CD4+ or CD8+ T cells sorted from blood, taken in a trial of the OX40 agonist ivuxolimab. CDR3 sequence reads: CASSSDVLWDQPQHF. The CDR3 DNA reads as TGTGCCAGCAGCTCGGACGTACTGTGGGATCAGCCCCAGCATTTT.